The rows below give T cell receptor beta chains drawn from one sample of a study of cytomegalovirus exposure and HLA in healthy donors. Sequencing used immunoSEQ multiplex PCR; TCRdb keeps in-frame clones, though not all of them. Here the sample spans about 190,000 clones, almost 80% being singletons. The sample was PBMCs. The receptors originated from a woman in her late teens or twenties in good health and CMV-seronegative. Both conserved end residues are part of each CDR3. The D gene is left open where the match is weak. Expanded clones get a size class; other rows say once, few or many, or leave the size out.

J gene: TRBJ2-7; V gene: TRBV19; D gene: -; clone size: -; CDR3 protein: CASTSTGSYEQYF; CDR3 DNA: TGTGCCAGTACCTCGACAGGCTCCTACGAGCAGTACTTC
J gene: TRBJ1-5; V gene: TRBV19; D gene: -; clone size: -; CDR3 protein: CASSAVPTNQPQHF; CDR3 DNA: TGTGCCAGCAGCGCGGTCCCAACAAATCAGCCCCAGCATTTT
J gene: TRBJ2-3; V gene: TRBV7-9; D gene: -; clone size: -; CDR3 protein: CASRSIGDTDTQYF; CDR3 DNA: TGTGCCAGCAGGTCAATAGGGGACACAGATACGCAGTATTTT
J gene: TRBJ2-1; V gene: TRBV7-9; D gene: TRBD2; clone size: -; CDR3 protein: CALSSGSISEQFF; CDR3 DNA: TGTGCCTTAAGTAGCGGGAGTATCAGTGAGCAGTTCTTC
J gene: TRBJ2-3; V gene: TRBV11-2; D gene: -; clone size: -; CDR3 protein: CASSLDRGSTDTQYF; CDR3 DNA: TGTGCCAGCAGCTTAGATCGGGGTAGCACAGATACGCAGTATTTT
J gene: TRBJ1-1; V gene: TRBV28; D gene: -; clone size: -; CDR3 protein: CASTRGNTEAFF; CDR3 DNA: TGTGCCAGCACCCGGGGGAACACTGAAGCTTTCTTT
J gene: TRBJ1-1; V gene: TRBV15; D gene: -; clone size: -; CDR3 protein: CATSRDRNTEAFF; CDR3 DNA: TGTGCCACCAGCAGAGATAGGAACACTGAAGCTTTCTTT
J gene: TRBJ2-3; V gene: TRBV5-1; D gene: -; clone size: -; CDR3 protein: CASSLVLGTDTQYF; CDR3 DNA: TGCGCCAGCAGCTTAGTATTAGGCACAGATACGCAGTATTTT
J gene: TRBJ2-3; V gene: TRBV4-3; D gene: -; clone size: -; CDR3 protein: CASSQERRTDTQYF; CDR3 DNA: TGCGCCAGCAGCCAAGAAAGGAGGACAGATACGCAGTATTTT
J gene: TRBJ2-4; V gene: TRBV15; D gene: -; clone size: few; CDR3 protein: CATSSPRQQNIQYF; CDR3 DNA: TGTGCCACCAGCAGCCCGAGACAGCAAAACATTCAGTACTTC
J gene: TRBJ2-1; V gene: TRBV7-9; D gene: -; clone size: -; CDR3 protein: CASSLGRVITHNEQFF; CDR3 DNA: TGTGCCAGCAGCTTAGGACGGGTAATTACCCACAATGAGCAGTTCTTC
J gene: TRBJ2-7; V gene: TRBV5-6; D gene: TRBD2; clone size: -; CDR3 protein: CASSLEGLAGYYEQYF; CDR3 DNA: TGTGCCAGCAGCTTGGAGGGTCTAGCGGGTTACTACGAGCAGTACTTC
J gene: TRBJ2-2; V gene: TRBV7-3; D gene: -; clone size: few; CDR3 protein: CASSLSRTGELFF; CDR3 DNA: TGTGCCAGCAGCCTTAGCCGTACCGGGGAGCTGTTTTTT
J gene: TRBJ2-1; V gene: TRBV10-3; D gene: TRBD1; clone size: -; CDR3 protein: CAMAGTGTYNEQFF; CDR3 DNA: TGTGCCATGGCCGGGACAGGGACCTACAATGAGCAGTTCTTC
J gene: TRBJ1-4; V gene: TRBV4-1; D gene: TRBD1; clone size: -; CDR3 protein: CASSQSGTVNEKLFF; CDR3 DNA: TGCGCCAGCAGCCAATCCGGGACAGTGAATGAAAAACTGTTTTTT
J gene: TRBJ1-3; V gene: TRBV11-1; D gene: -; clone size: -; CDR3 protein: CASSKGPGSGNTIYF; CDR3 DNA: TGTGCCAGCAGCAAGGGTCCAGGGTCTGGAAACACCATATATTTT
J gene: TRBJ1-4; V gene: TRBV29-1; D gene: TRBD1; clone size: -; CDR3 protein: CSATRTGAAKLFF; CDR3 DNA: TGCAGCGCCACTCGGACAGGGGCTGCAAAACTGTTTTTT
J gene: TRBJ1-2; V gene: TRBV28; D gene: TRBD1; clone size: -; CDR3 protein: CASSLRDRGAEGYTF; CDR3 DNA: TGTGCCAGCAGTTTACGGGACAGGGGAGCGGAGGGCTACACCTTC
J gene: TRBJ1-2; V gene: TRBV9; D gene: TRBD1; clone size: -; CDR3 protein: CASSGGTGKGGYTF; CDR3 DNA: TGTGCCAGCAGCGGGGGGACAGGGAAAGGTGGCTACACCTTC
J gene: TRBJ1-3; V gene: TRBV5-4; D gene: TRBD1; clone size: -; CDR3 protein: CASSHGQGSGNTIYF; CDR3 DNA: TGTGCCAGCAGCCATGGACAGGGCTCTGGAAACACCATATATTTT
J gene: TRBJ2-7; V gene: TRBV28; D gene: -; clone size: -; CDR3 protein: CASSSTRYSSYEQYF; CDR3 DNA: TGTGCCAGCAGTTCCACCCGGTACTCCTCCTACGAGCAGTACTTC
J gene: TRBJ2-5; V gene: TRBV11-2; D gene: -; clone size: once; CDR3 protein: CASSPQETQYF; CDR3 DNA: TGTGCCAGCAGCCCACAGGAGACCCAGTACTTC
J gene: TRBJ1-1; V gene: TRBV6-7; D gene: -; clone size: -; CDR3 protein: CASSYGRQRTEAFF; CDR3 DNA: TGTGCCAGCAGTTATGGCAGGCAGAGGACTGAGGCTTTCTTT
J gene: TRBJ2-7; V gene: TRBV30; D gene: TRBD2; clone size: -; CDR3 protein: CAWGLGAGASYEQYF; CDR3 DNA: TGTGCCTGGGGTCTCGGGGCGGGAGCCTCCTACGAGCAGTACTTC
J gene: TRBJ1-1; V gene: TRBV2; D gene: TRBD1; clone size: -; CDR3 protein: CASSGTGLGVTILWEAFF; CDR3 DNA: TGTGCCAGCAGTGGGACAGGGTTAGGGGTTACGATCCTTTGGGAAGCTTTCTTT
J gene: TRBJ2-7; V gene: TRBV9; D gene: TRBD2; clone size: -; CDR3 protein: CASSAGLAGVKTYEQYF; CDR3 DNA: TGTGCCAGCAGCGCTGGACTAGCGGGGGTGAAAACCTACGAGCAGTACTTC
J gene: TRBJ2-1; V gene: TRBV9; D gene: TRBD2; clone size: -; CDR3 protein: CASSVTSGGYNEQFF; CDR3 DNA: TGTGCCAGCAGCGTTACTAGCGGGGGTTACAATGAGCAGTTCTTC
J gene: TRBJ2-1; V gene: TRBV7-9; D gene: TRBD2; clone size: -; CDR3 protein: CASSARTSGGPNEQFF; CDR3 DNA: TGTGCCAGCAGCGCCAGGACTAGCGGGGGACCCAATGAGCAGTTCTTC
J gene: TRBJ1-3; V gene: TRBV7-8; D gene: -; clone size: -; CDR3 protein: CASRPSRVSGNTIYF; CDR3 DNA: TGTGCCAGCCGACCCTCGAGGGTCTCTGGAAACACCATATATTTT
J gene: TRBJ2-1; V gene: TRBV4-3; D gene: -; clone size: -; CDR3 protein: CASSQGASYNEQFF; CDR3 DNA: TGCGCCAGCAGCCAAGGAGCCTCCTACAATGAGCAGTTCTTC
J gene: TRBJ1-5; V gene: TRBV10-3; D gene: -; clone size: once; CDR3 protein: CAISEGHSNQPQHF; CDR3 DNA: TGTGCCATCAGTGAGGGACACTCCAATCAGCCCCAGCATTTT
J gene: TRBJ2-7; V gene: TRBV10-1; D gene: -; clone size: -; CDR3 protein: CASSPFAGPADYEQYF; CDR3 DNA: TGCGCCAGCAGCCCTTTTGCGGGGCCCGCCGACTACGAGCAGTACTTC
J gene: TRBJ2-7; V gene: TRBV9; D gene: TRBD2; clone size: -; CDR3 protein: CASSVEPSGGYEQYF; CDR3 DNA: TGTGCCAGCAGCGTAGAGCCTAGCGGGGGGTACGAGCAGTACTTC
J gene: TRBJ2-7; V gene: TRBV6-5; D gene: -; clone size: -; CDR3 protein: CASSQSGGEGDEQYF; CDR3 DNA: TGTGCCAGCAGTCAGTCTGGGGGGGAGGGGGACGAGCAGTACTTC
J gene: TRBJ1-6; V gene: TRBV7-8; D gene: -; clone size: -; CDR3 protein: CASSLVARRIYNSPLHF; CDR3 DNA: TGTGCCAGCAGCTTAGTAGCCCGACGGATCTATAATTCACCCCTCCACTTT
J gene: TRBJ1-5; V gene: TRBV9; D gene: TRBD1; clone size: -; CDR3 protein: CASSQGGQSNQPQHF; CDR3 DNA: TGTGCCAGCAGCCAGGGGGGTCAGAGCAATCAGCCCCAGCATTTT
J gene: TRBJ1-1; V gene: TRBV2; D gene: TRBD1; clone size: -; CDR3 protein: CASSEGTGLVPEAFF; CDR3 DNA: TGTGCCAGCAGTGAAGGGACAGGGTTAGTCCCTGAAGCTTTCTTT
J gene: TRBJ1-2; V gene: TRBV5-1; D gene: -; clone size: -; CDR3 protein: CASSLGSTTGDYGYTF; CDR3 DNA: TGCGCCAGCAGCTTGGGCTCAACTACAGGAGACTATGGCTACACCTTC
J gene: TRBJ2-7; V gene: TRBV18; D gene: TRBD2; clone size: -; CDR3 protein: CASSTGTSGGLVYEQYF; CDR3 DNA: TGTGCCAGCTCAACTGGGACTAGCGGGGGACTAGTCTACGAGCAGTACTTC
J gene: TRBJ2-7; V gene: TRBV5-1; D gene: -; clone size: once; CDR3 protein: CASSLDARAREQYF; CDR3 DNA: TGCGCCAGCAGCTTGGATGCCAGGGCTCGCGAGCAGTACTTC
J gene: TRBJ1-4; V gene: TRBV7-9; D gene: TRBD1; clone size: -; CDR3 protein: CASSTGQVNEKLFF; CDR3 DNA: TGTGCCAGCAGCACGGGACAGGTGAATGAAAAACTGTTTTTT
J gene: TRBJ1-1; V gene: TRBV9; D gene: -; clone size: -; CDR3 protein: CASSVPRDTPISEAFF; CDR3 DNA: TGTGCCAGCAGCGTCCCCCGGGACACACCTATATCTGAAGCTTTCTTT
J gene: TRBJ2-7; V gene: TRBV28; D gene: -; clone size: -; CDR3 protein: CASSPFSGGEQYF; CDR3 DNA: TGTGCCAGCAGTCCCTTTAGCGGAGGCGAGCAGTACTTC
J gene: TRBJ2-6; V gene: TRBV9; D gene: -; clone size: -; CDR3 protein: CASSTPPSRWKPSGANVLTF; CDR3 DNA: TGTGCCAGCAGCACCCCCCCCTCCAGGTGGAAACCCTCTGGGGCCAACGTCCTGACTTTC
J gene: TRBJ1-5; V gene: TRBV30; D gene: -; clone size: -; CDR3 protein: CAWSVRATNQPQHF; CDR3 DNA: TGTGCCTGGAGTGTCAGGGCTACCAATCAGCCCCAGCATTTT
J gene: TRBJ2-2; V gene: TRBV9; D gene: TRBD2; clone size: -; CDR3 protein: CASSASPRRLAGGAGELFF; CDR3 DNA: TGTGCCAGCAGCGCTTCCCCCAGACGACTAGCGGGAGGGGCCGGGGAGCTGTTTTTT